This T cell receptor beta chain was profiled in a study of blood T cell repertoires in COVID-19. As for the study in general: The United States, Italy and Spain were the sources of the acute and convalescent COVID-19 samples.

Authors' data handling: The assay estimated nucleated cells by amplifying reference gene primers. TCRdb keeps only in-frame clones here, not all; method: immunoSEQ multiplex PCR. The V and J calls and clone size come from that table; D and trimming were worked out from the DNA. This sample has 340,000 or so clones; over 75% occur once, and the top ten carry 1%. Germline CDR1 is SGDLS and CDR2 is YYNGEE. CDR3 length equals 20 residues. Unmatched junction bases numbered 16, after V lost 0 bases and J lost 0 bases. The source material was peripheral blood. The TCR originated in a man in his fifties or sixties with active or convalescent COVID-19. The chain couples TRBV9 to TRBJ1-2; 8 positions match TRBD1. The CDR3 DNA is TGTGCCAGCAGCGTAGCTAAGACAGGGGAATGCTTAATGGCTAACTATGGCTACACCTTC. It is translated as CASSVAKTGECLMANYGYTF.